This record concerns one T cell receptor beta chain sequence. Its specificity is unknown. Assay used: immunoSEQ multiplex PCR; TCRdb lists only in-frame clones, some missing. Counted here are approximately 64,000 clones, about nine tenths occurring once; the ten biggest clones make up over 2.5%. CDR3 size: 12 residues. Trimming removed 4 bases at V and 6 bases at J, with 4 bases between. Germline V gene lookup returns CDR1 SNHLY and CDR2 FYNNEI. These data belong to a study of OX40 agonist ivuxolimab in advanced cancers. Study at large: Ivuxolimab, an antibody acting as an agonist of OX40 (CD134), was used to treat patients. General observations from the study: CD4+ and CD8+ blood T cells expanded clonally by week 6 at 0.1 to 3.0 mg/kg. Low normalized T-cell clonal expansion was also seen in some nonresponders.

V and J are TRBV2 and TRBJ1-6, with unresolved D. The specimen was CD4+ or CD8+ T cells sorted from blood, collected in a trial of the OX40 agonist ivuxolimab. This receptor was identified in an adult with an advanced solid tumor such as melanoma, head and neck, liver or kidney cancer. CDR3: CASSAVNSPLHF. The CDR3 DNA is TGTGCCAGCAGTGCGGTTAATTCACCCCTCCACTTT. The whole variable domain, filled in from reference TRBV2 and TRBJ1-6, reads EPEVTQTPSHQVTQMGQEVILRCVPISNHLYFYWYRQILGQKVEFLVSFYNNEISEKSEIFDDQFSVERPDGSNFTLKIRSTKLEDSAMYFCASSAVNSPLHFGNGTRLTVT.